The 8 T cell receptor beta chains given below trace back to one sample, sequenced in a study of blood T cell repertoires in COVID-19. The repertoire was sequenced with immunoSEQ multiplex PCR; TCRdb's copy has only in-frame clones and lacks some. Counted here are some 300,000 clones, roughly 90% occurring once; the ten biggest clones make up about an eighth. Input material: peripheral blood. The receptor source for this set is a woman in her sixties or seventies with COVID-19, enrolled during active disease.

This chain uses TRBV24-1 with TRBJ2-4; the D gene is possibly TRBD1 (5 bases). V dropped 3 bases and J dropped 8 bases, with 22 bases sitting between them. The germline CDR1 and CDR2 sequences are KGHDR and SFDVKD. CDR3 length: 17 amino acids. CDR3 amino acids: CATSDGRAWVDGDIQYF. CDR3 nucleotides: TGTGCCACCAGTGATGGCAGGGCTTGGGTCGATGGGGACATTCAGTACTTC.

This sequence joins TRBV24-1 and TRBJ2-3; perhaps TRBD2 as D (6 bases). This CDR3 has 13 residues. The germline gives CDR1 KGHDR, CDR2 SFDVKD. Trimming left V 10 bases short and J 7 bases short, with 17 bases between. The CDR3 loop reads CATTQSGTYTQYF. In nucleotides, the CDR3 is TGTGCCACAACCCAATCGGGGACTTATACGCAGTATTTT.

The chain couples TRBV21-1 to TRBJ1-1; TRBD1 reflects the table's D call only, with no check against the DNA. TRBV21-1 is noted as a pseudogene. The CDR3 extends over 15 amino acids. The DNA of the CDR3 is TGTGCCAGCAGCAGGAGGGGACAGCCGAACACTGAAGCTTTCTTT. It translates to CASSRRGQPNTEAFF.

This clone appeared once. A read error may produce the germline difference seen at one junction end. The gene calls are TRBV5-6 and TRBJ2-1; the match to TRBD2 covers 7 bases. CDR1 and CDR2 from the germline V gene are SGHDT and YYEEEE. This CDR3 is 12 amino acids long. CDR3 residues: CASSRDYDEQFF. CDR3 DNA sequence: TGTGCCAGCAGTCGGGACTACGATGAGCAGTTCTTC.

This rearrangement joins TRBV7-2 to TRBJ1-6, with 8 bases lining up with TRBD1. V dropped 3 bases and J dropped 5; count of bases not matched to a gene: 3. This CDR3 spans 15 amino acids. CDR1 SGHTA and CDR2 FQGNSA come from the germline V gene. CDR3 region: CASSLAGGDNSPLHF. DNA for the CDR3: TGTGCCAGCAGCTTGGCAGGGGGCGATAATTCACCCCTCCACTTT.

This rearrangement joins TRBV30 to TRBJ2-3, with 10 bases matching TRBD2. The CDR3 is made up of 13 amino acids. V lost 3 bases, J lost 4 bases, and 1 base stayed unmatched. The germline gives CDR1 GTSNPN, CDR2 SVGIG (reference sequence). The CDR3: CAWRSGGADTQYF. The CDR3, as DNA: TGTGCCTGGAGGAGCGGGGGGGCAGATACGCAGTATTTT.

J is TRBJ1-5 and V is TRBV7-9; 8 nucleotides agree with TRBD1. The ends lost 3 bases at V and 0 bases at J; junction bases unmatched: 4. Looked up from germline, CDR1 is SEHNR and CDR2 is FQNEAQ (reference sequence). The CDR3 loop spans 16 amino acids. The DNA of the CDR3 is TGTGCCAGCAGCTTGTGGGACAGGAATAGCAATCAGCCCCAGCATTTT. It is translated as CASSLWDRNSNQPQHF.

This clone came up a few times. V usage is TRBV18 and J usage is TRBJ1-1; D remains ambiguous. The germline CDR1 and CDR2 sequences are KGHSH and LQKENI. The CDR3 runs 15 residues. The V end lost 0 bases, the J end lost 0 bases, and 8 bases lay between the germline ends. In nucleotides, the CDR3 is TGTGCCAGCTCACCACCGGAGACCATGAACACTGAAGCTTTCTTT. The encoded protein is CASSPPETMNTEAFF. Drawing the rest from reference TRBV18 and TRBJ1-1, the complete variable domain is NAGVMQNPRHLVRRRGQEARLRCSPMKGHSHVYWYRQLPEEGLKFMVYLQKENIIDESGMPKERFSAEFPKEGPSILRIQQVVRGDSAAYFCASSPPETMNTEAFFGQGTRLTVV.